The subject of this entry is one TCR beta chain. This sample is drawn from a study of blood T cell repertoires in COVID-19. The CDR3 is made up of 16 amino acids. Germline V lookup: CDR1 SGHAT, CDR2 FQNNGV. Trimming took off 5 bases at V and 1 base at J, with 14 bases between the two ends. This table comes from immunoSEQ multiplex PCR, and its TCRdb copy is limited to in-frame clones, with some not included. The sample records 70,000 to 75,000 clones, roughly 80% being singletons. Sequencing was performed on peripheral blood. This sequence was found in an elderly woman with active or convalescent COVID-19. The rearrangement links TRBV11-2 to TRBJ2-2, with a tentative D call TRBD2 (6 bases). This CDR3 reads CASSPRVAVNTGELFF. The CDR3 region has the DNA TGTGCCAGCAGCCCCCGGGTAGCGGTGAACACCGGGGAGCTGTTTTTT.